The clone carrying this T cell receptor beta chain was picked up a small number of times. Its specificity is unknown. The CDR3 is 15 amino acids. Trimming cost V 0 bases and J 0 bases, with 4 bases left between them. Germline-derived CDR1 and CDR2 are SGHDT and YYEEEE. Reverse transcription of all isolated RNA meant that expressed TCRB transcripts were sequenced. Assay used: immunoSEQ multiplex PCR; TCRdb lists only in-frame clones, some missing. Among under 950,000 clones listed, under 20% were seen once. This entry comes from a study of beta chain features in type 1 diabetes. Purity exceeding 98% was reached by all sorted populations. Regarding the study as a whole: It was not settled here whether HLA type affects TCRB rearrangement. There were fewer insertions and more deletions at the VDJ junctions of type 1 diabetes patients.

Source material: naive CD4+ T cells from blood. The clonotype originates from a young woman in good health. The chain combines TRBV5-6 with TRBJ2-6; D remains unclear. CDR3: CASSLGNSGANVLTF. Here the CDR3 DNA reads TGTGCCAGCAGCTTGGGTAACTCTGGGGCCAACGTCCTGACTTTC.